This T cell receptor (beta chain) was documented in a study of glioma-infiltrating T cells. TCR alpha and beta CDR3 regions were amplified from RNA using iRepertoire nested multiplex PCR. Each CDR3 protein is one row after TCRdb ran MiXCR on the multiplex PCR reads. The data hold some 110,000 distinct CDR3 sequences, with more than 20% observed a single time. CDR1 and CDR2 (germline): SGHTA, FQGNSA. The CDR3 totals 14 residues. V dropped 1 base and J dropped 3 bases, with 10 bases sitting between them. Many counts were recorded for this clonotype. The V call is TRBV7-2, the J call TRBJ2-7; maybe TRBD2 (7 bases). Source material: glioma tissue, nonneoplastic brain tissue, or PBMCs (not recorded which). The receptor comes from a human donor with low-grade glioma or glioblastoma, undergoing nonglioma brain surgery, or in good health (not recorded which). CDR3 DNA sequence: TGTGCCAGCAGCTTAGACAGGGAGGGCTACGAGCAGTACTTC. This sequence encodes CASSLDREGYEQYF.